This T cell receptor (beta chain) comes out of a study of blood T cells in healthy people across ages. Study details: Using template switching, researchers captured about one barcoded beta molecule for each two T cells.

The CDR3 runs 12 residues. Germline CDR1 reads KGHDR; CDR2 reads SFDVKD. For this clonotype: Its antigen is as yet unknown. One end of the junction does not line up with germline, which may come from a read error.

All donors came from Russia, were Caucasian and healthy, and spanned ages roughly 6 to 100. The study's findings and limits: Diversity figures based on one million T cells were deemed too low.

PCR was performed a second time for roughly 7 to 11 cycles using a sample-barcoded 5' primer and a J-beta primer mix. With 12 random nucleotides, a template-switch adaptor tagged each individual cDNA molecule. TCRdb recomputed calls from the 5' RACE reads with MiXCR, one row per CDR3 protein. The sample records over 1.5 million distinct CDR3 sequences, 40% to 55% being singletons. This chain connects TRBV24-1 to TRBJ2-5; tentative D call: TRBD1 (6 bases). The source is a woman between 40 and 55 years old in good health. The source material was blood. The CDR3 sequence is CATSVGGETLYF. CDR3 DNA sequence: TGTGCCACCAGTGTAGGGGGAGAGACCCTGTACTTC.